This is a list of T cell receptor beta chains from one sample in a study of blood T cell repertoires in COVID-19. Clones were read by immunoSEQ multiplex PCR, and TCRdb kept only the in-frame ones, dropping some. This sample has over 250,000 clones, with 89% found just once. The specimen was PBMCs or T cells enriched from blood (not recorded which). These receptors were obtained from an older woman who had recovered from COVID-19. Each CDR3 is given with its conserved first and last residue. The D gene is left open where the match is weak. A row's size may be missing; if present it is once, few, many or a size class.

clone_size	j_call	d_call	v_call	cdr3_nt	cdr3_aa
NA	TRBJ2-5	TRBD2	TRBV7-8	TGTGCCAGCAGCTTAGTACTAGCGGGGAAGACCCAGTACTTC	CASSLVLAGKTQYF
NA	TRBJ2-7	TRBD1	TRBV28	TGTGCCAGCAGTCCCGCCTCCGGGACAGGGCACGAGCAGTACTTC	CASSPASGTGHEQYF
NA	TRBJ1-1	TRBD1	TRBV11-3	TGTGCCAGCAGGAGACAGGGGAGAGAGAACACTGAAGCTTTCTTT	CASRRQGRENTEAFF
once	TRBJ2-2	NA	TRBV5-1	TGCGCCAGCAGCCCGGCGGGGTACTTGAACACCGGGGAGCTGTTTTTT	CASSPAGYLNTGELFF
NA	TRBJ1-2	NA	TRBV6-1	TGTGCCAGCAGTGAACACTTTTTAAGTGGCTACACCTTC	CASSEHFLSGYTF
NA	TRBJ1-2	NA	TRBV2	TGTGCCAGCAGTGAACGGGGGGGACATTTTTATGGCTACACCTTC	CASSERGGHFYGYTF
NA	TRBJ1-3	NA	TRBV28	TGTGCCAGCAGTGGAGGGGCTGGAAACACCATATATTTT	CASSGGAGNTIYF
NA	TRBJ2-3	TRBD2	TRBV2	TGTGCCAGCAGTGCCGGGACTAGCGGGGGCCGGGATACGCAGTATTTT	CASSAGTSGGRDTQYF
NA	TRBJ2-7	TRBD2	TRBV7-3	TGTGCCAGCAGCTTCAGCGGGGGCCACCCCTACGAGCAGTACTTC	CASSFSGGHPYEQYF
NA	TRBJ2-2	NA	TRBV9	TGTGCCAGCAATTCCGGGGGGAACACCGGGGAGCTGTTTTTT	CASNSGGNTGELFF
NA	TRBJ1-2	NA	TRBV11-2	TGTGCCAGCAGCCCCCAAGGAGGACATGGCTACACCTTC	CASSPQGGHGYTF
NA	TRBJ1-1	NA	TRBV28	TGTGCCAGCAGAAATTTTAGGGGCGCTGAAGCTTTCTTT	CASRNFRGAEAFF
once	TRBJ1-1	NA	TRBV7-9	TGTGCCAGCAGCTCCACCCGTGCCAGGGGCCGGAGGTCGGCTTTCTTT	CASSSTRARGRRSAFF
NA	TRBJ1-3	NA	TRBV9	TGTGCCAGCAGCGGGAGCTCTGGAAACACCATATATTTT	CASSGSSGNTIYF
once	TRBJ1-1	NA	TRBV10-1	TGCGCCAGCAGTGAGATATTGAACACTGAAGCTTTCTTT	CASSEILNTEAFF
few	TRBJ2-5	NA	TRBV6-5	TGTGCCAGCAGTTACTCGTCAGTACAAGAGACCCAGTACTTC	CASSYSSVQETQYF
few	TRBJ1-1	TRBD1	TRBV7-9	TGTGCCAGCAGCTTAGACGGGCCGGGACAGGCCTCTTGGGCTTTCTTT	CASSLDGPGQASWAFF
NA	TRBJ1-1	NA	TRBV12-3/TRBV12-4	TGTGCCAGCAGACAGGGTCGGACTGAAGCTTTCTTT	CASRQGRTEAFF
NA	TRBJ2-5	NA	TRBV7-9	TGTGCCAGCAGCCCACCCGGGAGAATAGAGACCCAGTACTTC	CASSPPGRIETQYF
NA	TRBJ1-1	NA	TRBV9	TGTGCCAGCAGCGTAGATTCATACACTGAAGCTTTCTTT	CASSVDSYTEAFF
NA	TRBJ2-7	NA	TRBV11-3	TGTGCCAGCAGCTTAGGACCGGGTCCTGAAAAAAAGCAGTACTTC	CASSLGPGPEKKQYF